Listed below are T cell receptor beta chains from one sample, sequenced in a study of patients and donors after allogeneic stem cell transplantation. Each CDR3 protein gets one entry after TCRdb re-called the RT-PCR reads with MiXCR. The data contain 800,000 to 1,000,000 distinct CDR3 sequences, roughly 18% of them singletons. The sequenced material came from blood, either unsorted or a sorted T cell fraction (not recorded which). These receptors were taken from a human donor who was either an allogeneic HSCT recipient or a stem cell or donor lymphocyte infusion donor (not recorded which). It is not recorded whose cells these are; they may come from a transplant donor. The CDR3 runs from the conserved cysteine through the conserved F or W. The D gene is left open where the match is weak. Clone size is given for some rows only: seen once, a few or many times, or a class if the clone is expanded.

.	TRBV6-6	TRBJ1-5	.	TGTGCCAGCAGTTACTCCAGGGTACAGCCCCAGCATTTT	CASSYSRVQPQHF
TRBD2	TRBV3-1	TRBJ2-7	few	TGTGCCAGCAGCCCCAGTAGCGGGGGGTACGAGCAGTACTTC	CASSPSSGGYEQYF
TRBD1	TRBV7-2	TRBJ2-7	.	TGTGCCAGCAGCTACAACAGACAGGGACCGATCTACGAGCAGTACTTC	CASSYNRQGPIYEQYF
.	TRBV12-5	TRBJ2-3	few	TGTGCTAGTGCTCCGACTAACACTCGCACAGATACGCAGTATTTT	CASAPTNTRTDTQYF
.	TRBV20-1	TRBJ2-2	few	TGCAGTGCTAGACAGGCCCCGAACACCGGGGAGCTGTTTTTT	CSARQAPNTGELFF
.	TRBV20-1	TRBJ2-5	few	TGCAGTGCTTCTCTAGCGTTACAAGAGACCCAGTACTTC	CSASLALQETQYF
.	TRBV5-1	TRBJ2-1	.	TGCGCCAGCAGCTTCGAATACAATGAGCAGTTCTTC	CASSFEYNEQFF
.	TRBV4-1	TRBJ1-1	many	TGCGCCAGCAGCCAACCGGGACACTTGAAAACTGAAGCTTTCTTT	CASSQPGHLKTEAFF
.	TRBV5-1	TRBJ1-4	.	TGCGCCAGCAGCTTTGCCGGGACCCCGGTTAGGGATGAAAAACTGTTTTTT	CASSFAGTPVRDEKLFF
TRBD1	TRBV2	TRBJ2-2	.	TGTGCCAGCAGTACCGGGACAGGGGGCCACGGGGAGCTGTTTTTT	CASSTGTGGHGELFF
.	TRBV6-2/TRBV6-3	TRBJ1-5	many	TGTGCCAGCAGTCGGGGACCGCAGCCCCAGCATTTT	CASSRGPQPQHF
.	TRBV5-6	TRBJ1-3	.	TGTGCCAGCAGCTTGGACCACGGAACCGCCTCTGGAAACACCATATATTTT	CASSLDHGTASGNTIYF
TRBD2	TRBV5-8	TRBJ2-3	few	TGTGCCAGCAGCCGGGGACTAGCGGGAGTTGTCGGTACGCAGTATTTT	CASSRGLAGVVGTQYF
.	TRBV29-1	TRBJ1-5	few	TGCAGCGTTGCAGGGTTGGGTGAGCCCCAGCATTTT	CSVAGLGEPQHF
.	TRBV5-1	TRBJ1-1	.	TGCGCCAGCAGCTTGGGGCCCCTGGGGGTAGCTGAAGCTTTCTTT	CASSLGPLGVAEAFF
TRBD2	TRBV11-2	TRBJ2-1	.	TGTGCCAGCAGCTTAGTGGGGCGGGAGAGCCACAATGAGCAGTTCTTC	CASSLVGRESHNEQFF
.	TRBV6-5	TRBJ2-1	.	TGTGCCAGCAGTTACCTCTTAACCGACAATGAGCAGTTCTTC	CASSYLLTDNEQFF
TRBD2	TRBV4-1	TRBJ2-7	.	TGCGCCAGCAGCCTTGCGACTAGCGGGGGTTACGAGCAGTACTTC	CASSLATSGGYEQYF
TRBD1	TRBV5-6	TRBJ2-7	.	TGTGCCAGCAGCTCGTTGGGACAGGGGGCCTACGAGCAGTACTTC	CASSSLGQGAYEQYF
.	TRBV3-1	TRBJ1-2	few	TGTGCCAGCAGCCCTAGGACGTCTCATGTCTATGGCTACACCTTC	CASSPRTSHVYGYTF
.	TRBV20-1	TRBJ2-7	.	TGCAGTGCTAGATCGGACGCAGCCTACGAGCAGTACTTC	CSARSDAAYEQYF
.	TRBV5-1	TRBJ1-5	many	TGCGCCAGCAGCTTGCGAGGGGAGGGCAATCAGCCCCAGCATTTT	CASSLRGEGNQPQHF
.	TRBV20-1	TRBJ2-3	.	TGCAGTGTCCCCCCTCCCAGGATAGAGGGGAGGGATACGCAGTATTTT	CSVPPPRIEGRDTQYF
.	TRBV7-2	TRBJ1-1	.	TGTGCCAGCAGCCTACAGCCCATGAACACTGAAGCTTTGTTT	CASSLQPMNTEALF
.	TRBV9	TRBJ1-4	few	TGTGCCAGCAGCGCAGAGGACAGATTTAATGAAAAACTGTTTTTT	CASSAEDRFNEKLFF
TRBD2	TRBV27	TRBJ2-3	.	TGTGCCAGCAGTTTTAGCGGGGAACCCACAGATACGCAGTATTTT	CASSFSGEPTDTQYF
TRBD1	TRBV12-3/TRBV12-4	TRBJ2-1	many	TGTGCCAGCACCTTTTACAGGGGGAATCTCTACAATGAGCAGTTCTTC	CASTFYRGNLYNEQFF
TRBD1	TRBV20-1	TRBJ2-7	.	TGCAGTGCTAGAAGGGGGGACAGGGGGCGGTACGAGCAGTACTTC	CSARRGDRGRYEQYF
.	TRBV5-1	TRBJ2-2	few	TGCGCCAGCAGCCGTGGATTGCCGCAGGGGAGCACCGGGGAGCTGTTTTTT	CASSRGLPQGSTGELFF
.	TRBV20-1	TRBJ2-1	few	TGCAGTGCATTTACTCCTACAATACGCAATGATGAGCAGTTCTTC	CSAFTPTIRNDEQFF
.	TRBV5-6	TRBJ2-7	few	TGTGCCAGCAGCTCTCTGATCCGACAGAGTCAAGACGAGCAGTACTTC	CASSSLIRQSQDEQYF
TRBD2	TRBV5-1	TRBJ2-1	few	TGCGCCAGTCGTCCCGGGACTAGCGGGAGGGCTTCCTACAATGAGCAGTTCTTC	CASRPGTSGRASYNEQFF
.	TRBV5-1	TRBJ2-2	many	TGCGCCAGCGGGAGTGACGGAATGAACACCGGGGAGCTGTTTTTT	CASGSDGMNTGELFF
.	TRBV4-3	TRBJ2-6	.	TGCGCCAGCAGCCAAGATTCAGGCCCGGGGTCTGGGGCCAACGTCCTGACTTTC	CASSQDSGPGSGANVLTF
TRBD2	TRBV6-1	TRBJ2-1	.	TGTGCCAGCAGCCAATTTAGCGGGAGTCGGCACAATGAGCAGTTCTTC	CASSQFSGSRHNEQFF
TRBD2	TRBV30	TRBJ2-3	.	TGTGCCTTTAGACTAGCGGGAGGGACAGATACGCAGTATTTT	CAFRLAGGTDTQYF
.	TRBV5-1	TRBJ2-7	few	TGCGCCAGCAGCTTGGCCACAGCAGGGCCCCTAGGAGAGCAGTACTTC	CASSLATAGPLGEQYF
.	TRBV9	TRBJ2-1	few	TGTGCCAGCAGCACCCTGGAGGGGCGTAAACCCCGTGAGCAGTTCTTC	CASSTLEGRKPREQFF
TRBD1	TRBV7-9	TRBJ1-2	few	TGTGCCAGCAGCCGAAAGCCTACAGGGGATCAAGGCTACACCTTC	CASSRKPTGDQGYTF
TRBD1	TRBV5-1	TRBJ2-5	few	TGCGCCAGCAGCGGGGACGGGACAGCCCAAGAGACCCAGTACTTC	CASSGDGTAQETQYF
.	TRBV20-1	TRBJ1-1	few	TGCAGTGCTGGACCAGGGTCGGCGGTGAACACTGAAGCTTTCTTT	CSAGPGSAVNTEAFF
.	TRBV6-5	TRBJ1-2	few	TGTGCCAGCAGTTACTCGAGGCCAGACCCCAGGGTTGGCTACACCTTC	CASSYSRPDPRVGYTF
.	TRBV21-1	TRBJ1-6	.	TGTGCCAGCAGGTGGACAGGGGGTAATGATTCACCCCTCCACTTT	CASRWTGGNDSPLHF
TRBD1	TRBV4-2	TRBJ2-3	.	TGTGCCAGCAGCCAAGGTGGACAGGGGGACACAGATACGCAGTATTTT	CASSQGGQGDTDTQYF
TRBD1	TRBV12-3/TRBV12-4	TRBJ2-7	.	TGTGCCAGCAGTTGGGTCGGGACAGGAAAAGAAGAGCAGTACTTC	CASSWVGTGKEEQYF
.	TRBV29-1	TRBJ1-5	many	TGCAGCGCAGGTGGGGCAGGAGATAATCAGCCCCAGCATTTT	CSAGGAGDNQPQHF
TRBD1	TRBV6-2/TRBV6-3	TRBJ1-4	.	TGTGCCAGCAAACGACAGGGAAATGAAAAACTGTTTTTT	CASKRQGNEKLFF
.	TRBV6-2/TRBV6-3	TRBJ2-3	.	TGTGCCAGCAGTTACCCTCGGGGGCGCAAAACAGATACGCAGTATTTT	CASSYPRGRKTDTQYF
.	TRBV12-3/TRBV12-4	TRBJ2-1	.	TGTGCCAGCGGTCGTAGGGTAAGCTCCAACAATGAGCAGTTCTTC	CASGRRVSSNNEQFF